A selection of T cell receptor beta chains follows, all from one sample in a study of blood T cell repertoires in COVID-19. The method was immunoSEQ multiplex PCR; TCRdb's version includes in-frame clones alone and lacks a portion of them. The table has approximately 120,000 clones, more than 75% seen once. Sequencing was performed on peripheral blood. The receptors stem from a man in his forties or fifties with acute or convalescent COVID-19. The CDR3 runs from the conserved cysteine through the conserved F or W. The D gene is left open where the match is weak. Some rows have no size entry. The others give once, few or many, or a class for an expanded clone.

TRBD1,TRBV7-2,TRBJ1-3,-,TGTGCCAGCAGCTCCCAGACAGGGCCGGGAAACACCATATATTTT,CASSSQTGPGNTIYF
-,TRBV5-8,TRBJ1-5,few,TGTGCCAGCAGCTTGGAGCGCAATCAGCCCCAGCATTTT,CASSLERNQPQHF
TRBD2,TRBV2,TRBJ2-7,-,TGTGCCAGCAGTGAACGGCGGGGGGTTACCTACGAGCAGTACTTC,CASSERRGVTYEQYF
-,TRBV30,TRBJ1-5,-,TGTGCCTGGAGTGGAGCCCCTGGCAATCAGCCCCAGCATTTT,CAWSGAPGNQPQHF
-,TRBV9,TRBJ2-3,-,TGTGCCAGCAGCACTATCGGTCTCACAGATACGCAGTATTTT,CASSTIGLTDTQYF
-,TRBV30,TRBJ2-7,-,TGTGCCTGGTCCCAGGGGTTGGAGCAGTACTTC,CAWSQGLEQYF
-,TRBV5-1,TRBJ2-7,-,TGCGCCAGCAGCTTGGACCCGGCCTACGAGCAGTACTTC,CASSLDPAYEQYF
-,TRBV2,TRBJ2-7,-,TGTGCCAGCAGTGTAGAGGGCGGGACCTACGAGCAGTACTTC,CASSVEGGTYEQYF
TRBD1,TRBV30,TRBJ1-2,-,TGTGCCTGGAGTCTCGCAGGGGGATATGGCTACACCTTC,CAWSLAGGYGYTF
TRBD1,TRBV6-1,TRBJ2-7,-,TGTGCCAGCAGTGAAGGGGGACAGGGGTACGAGCAGTACTTC,CASSEGGQGYEQYF
-,TRBV9,TRBJ1-2,-,TGTGCCAGCAGCGTACGGGGGAACTATGGCTACACCTTC,CASSVRGNYGYTF
TRBD1,TRBV5-1,TRBJ1-2,-,TGCGCCAGCAGCGCGAACGTCGGGGGATCAGGGGGCTATGGCTACACCTTC,CASSANVGGSGGYGYTF
-,TRBV18,TRBJ2-1,-,TGTGCCAGCTCACCTAGCAATGAGCAGTTCTTC,CASSPSNEQFF
TRBD2,TRBV11-3,TRBJ2-1,-,TGTGCCAGCAGCTTAAGCGGGACCTACAATGAGCAGTTCTTC,CASSLSGTYNEQFF
-,TRBV11-3,TRBJ1-1,-,TGTGCCAGCAGACCCGGGACAACGCCTGAAGCTTTCTTT,CASRPGTTPEAFF
-,TRBV28,TRBJ1-3,-,TGTGCCAGCAGTTTCAGGGGCCACACCATATATTTT,CASSFRGHTIYF
TRBD2,TRBV12-3/TRBV12-4,TRBJ2-2,-,TGTGCCAGCAGTGGGACTAGTATCGGGGAGCTGTTTTTT,CASSGTSIGELFF
TRBD2,TRBV4-1,TRBJ2-3,many,TGCGCCAGCAGCCAAATGAGCGGGAGTACAGATACGCAGTATTTT,CASSQMSGSTDTQYF
-,TRBV28,TRBJ1-4,-,TGTGCCAGCAAGGGAGATGAAAAACTGTTTTTT,CASKGDEKLFF
-,TRBV7-2,TRBJ2-1,-,TGTGCCAGCAGCGGCGGGACAGCAATCCCCTACAATGAGCAGTTCTTC,CASSGGTAIPYNEQFF
TRBD1,TRBV18,TRBJ1-5,-,TGTGCCAGCTCACCGACAGGGAACAATCAGCCCCAGCATTTT,CASSPTGNNQPQHF
-,TRBV19,TRBJ1-6,-,TGTGCCAGTAGTATATTGTCCGGGAACAGTGCTTATTCACCCCTCCACTTT,CASSILSGNSAYSPLHF
-,TRBV4-1,TRBJ2-6,-,TGCGCCAGCAGCCCCGGACTTGGAGCCAACGTCCTGACTTTC,CASSPGLGANVLTF
-,TRBV10-3,TRBJ1-2,-,TGTGCCATCAGCCATACAGGAGACTATGGCTACACCTTC,CAISHTGDYGYTF
-,TRBV7-2,TRBJ1-4,-,TGTGCCAGCAGCTTATCTCCCCGGAGTAATCGGGATGAAAAACTGTTTTTT,CASSLSPRSNRDEKLFF
-,TRBV19,TRBJ1-1,-,TGTGCCAGTAGTACATCCCGGACCACAGGGAATGAAGCTTTCTTT,CASSTSRTTGNEAFF
-,TRBV5-1,TRBJ1-2,-,TGCGCCAGCAGCAGAACCGACAGTTACCTTAACTATGGCTACACCTTC,CASSRTDSYLNYGYTF
-,TRBV14,TRBJ1-1,-,TGTGCCAGCAGCCTTTTCCAGACAGCTTTGAACACTGAAGCTTTCTTT,CASSLFQTALNTEAFF
TRBD1,TRBV5-1,TRBJ2-7,-,TGCGCCAGCAGCTTGGGACAGGGGGCGCGGTACGAGCAGTACTTC,CASSLGQGARYEQYF
-,TRBV3-1/TRBV3-2,TRBJ2-7,-,TGTGCCAGCAGCCAAGGAGGAAGCGAGCAGTACTTC,CASSQGGSEQYF
TRBD1,TRBV20-1,TRBJ1-1,-,TGCAGTGCTAGTCAGGGGGACACTGAAGCTTTCTTT,CSASQGDTEAFF
-,TRBV21-1,TRBJ2-7,-,TGTGCCAGCAGCAGTATACCCGACAGCTCCTACGAGCAGTACTTC,CASSSIPDSSYEQYF
-,TRBV24-1,TRBJ1-6,few,TGTGCCACCAGTGAACCCGGGGGAAATTCACCCCTCCACTTT,CATSEPGGNSPLHF
TRBD1,TRBV19,TRBJ1-3,-,TGTGCCAGTAGTATCGGTTTGGGACAGGGCTATGGAAACACCATATATTTT,CASSIGLGQGYGNTIYF
TRBD1,TRBV7-2,TRBJ2-3,-,TGTGCCAGCAGCTTAGGATCATCCGGGACAGGGGGCACAGATACGCAGTATTTT,CASSLGSSGTGGTDTQYF
-,TRBV5-5,TRBJ1-1,-,TGTGCCAGCAGCTTCCTCGGACAGACAGGACCTGAAGCTTTCTTT,CASSFLGQTGPEAFF
TRBD2,TRBV7-2,TRBJ2-2,-,TGTGCCAGCAGCTTAATTCCCTTCGGGAGGGCGAACACCGGGGAGCTGTTTTTT,CASSLIPFGRANTGELFF
-,TRBV15,TRBJ1-5,-,TGTGCCACCAGGGTGAACCAGGGTTATCAGCCCCAGCATTTT,CATRVNQGYQPQHF
TRBD2,TRBV14,TRBJ2-1,-,TGTGCCAGCAGCCAAGGGTCGGGACTACCCAATGAGCAGTTCTTC,CASSQGSGLPNEQFF
-,TRBV14,TRBJ1-1,-,TGTGCCAGCAGCCAAAGATCAGGATTCATGAACACTGAAGCTTTCTTT,CASSQRSGFMNTEAFF
TRBD1,TRBV7-9,TRBJ1-2,-,TGTGCCAGCAGTTCAACCCGGGACAGTAACTATGGCTACACCTTC,CASSSTRDSNYGYTF
TRBD1,TRBV10-1,TRBJ2-5,-,TGCGCCAGCGGGGACAGGGGGACCCAGTACTTC,CASGDRGTQYF
-,TRBV5-5,TRBJ2-1,-,TGTGCCAGCAGCCTGGAACTAGTTTCCGCTTACAATGAGCAGTTCTTC,CASSLELVSAYNEQFF
-,TRBV24-1,TRBJ2-3,-,TGTGCCACCAGTGACCCACCGGGGGTGACAGGGAGCCCAGATACGCAGTATTTT,CATSDPPGVTGSPDTQYF
-,TRBV11-2,TRBJ2-3,-,TGTGCCAGCAGCTTGGTTCCAGGGTTTTCGACAGATACGCAGTATTTT,CASSLVPGFSTDTQYF
TRBD2,TRBV27,TRBJ2-7,once,TGTGCCAGCCCTTTCCGGGGACGTTTAGCGGGGTCCTCCTACGAGCAGTACTTC,CASPFRGRLAGSSYEQYF